The present T cell receptor beta chain was sequenced within a study of blood T cell repertoires in COVID-19 (dated by TCRdb to the early 2020s). Context from the whole study: The collaborator samples originated in the United States, Italy and Spain and spanned the acute and convalescent phases of COVID-19. The prospective study material was composed of cDNA or gDNA derived from T cells, B-cell-depleted T cells, or PBMCs. Subjects who had been exposed to COVID-19, were actively infected with it, or had recovered from it provided the deeply sampled blood TCRbeta repertoires that made up the dataset. The repertoires were released in a freely available public database meant as a resource for research on the immune response to SARS-CoV-2. The samples were drawn from two sources: the first 160 participants of the ongoing ImmuneRACE study, and fewer than 1,500 subjects contributed by 6 global collaborators. Sample metadata almost always included a de-identified subject ID, COVID-19 status, age in years and sex. HLA class I and class II types, where available, came from metadata supplied by the sample provider rather than from assay-based typing. Here is what the overall study found, with its caveats: The amount of clinical and demographic metadata varied by source and participant and was provided uncurated.

Trimming removed 7 bases from V and 4 bases from J, leaving 19 bases between the germline ends. Taken from the germline V gene, the CDR1 and CDR2 loops are SNHLY and FYNNEI. The CDR3 runs 15 residues from the cysteine to the phenylalanine. The read is trimmed to its CDR3 DNA, 45 bases read in frame from base 1. The immunoSEQ Assay, a bias-controlled multiplex PCR, was used to amplify TCRbeta CDR3 regions from genomic DNA. The authors processed their data as follows. The number of nucleated cells in each sample was estimated by amplification of reference gene primers within the assay. To quantify the absolute abundance of each unique TCRbeta CDR3 rearrangement, sequence reads were collapsed and filtered. For each sample, productive Simpson clonality was calculated as the square root of Simpson's diversity index across productive rearrangements. TCRdb provides this immuneACCESS table in a form limited to in-frame rearrangements. Some clones are lacking; in checked studies, under half of them reflect an unresolved V gene, and why the rest are absent is not known. Clone size and the V and J calls come from that table; the DNA yielded D and trimming. The sample profile shows under 250,000 clones; roughly 80% of them were found once. The ten largest account for more than 7% of the sample.

As to this clone: The target of this receptor is not known. Per-nucleotide qualities are absent, and no much larger clonotype sits a single base away.

Collaborating institutions collected whole blood in K2EDTA tubes following their own protocols. For TCRbeta analysis, collaborators shipped samples as frozen whole blood, isolated PBMCs, or DNA extracted from either of those sample types. The source is an elderly man with acute or convalescent COVID-19. Material for sequencing was peripheral blood. The chain is encoded by TRBV2 joined to TRBJ1-1, and perhaps TRBD1 as D gene, on 5 matching bases. The CDR3 loop reads CASITSQGPVTEAFF. The nucleotide sequence reads TGTGCCAGCATTACAAGCCAGGGTCCCGTCACTGAAGCTTTCTTT.